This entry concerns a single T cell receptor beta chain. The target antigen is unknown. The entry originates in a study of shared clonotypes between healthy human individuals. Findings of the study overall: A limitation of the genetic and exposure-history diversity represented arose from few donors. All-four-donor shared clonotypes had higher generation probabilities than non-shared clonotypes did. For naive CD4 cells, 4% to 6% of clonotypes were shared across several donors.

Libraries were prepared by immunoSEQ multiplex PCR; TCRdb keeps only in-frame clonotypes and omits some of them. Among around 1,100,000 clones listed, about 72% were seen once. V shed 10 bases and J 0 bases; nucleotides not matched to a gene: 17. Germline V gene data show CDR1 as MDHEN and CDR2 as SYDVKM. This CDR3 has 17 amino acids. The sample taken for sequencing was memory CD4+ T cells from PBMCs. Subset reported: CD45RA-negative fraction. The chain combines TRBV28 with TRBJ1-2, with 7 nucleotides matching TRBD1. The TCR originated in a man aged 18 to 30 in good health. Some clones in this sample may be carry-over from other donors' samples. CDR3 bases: TGTGCCACCAAGGGGGCACGCCGGGCAGCCGCTAACTATGGCTACACCTTC. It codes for CATKGARRAAANYGYTF.